This entry features one TCR beta chain sequence. Its antigen remains unidentified. This sample was included in a study of graft-versus-host responses after intestinal transplantation. Study information: Recipients had transplants, and these were multivisceral, liver-intestinal, or isolated intestinal.

TCRdb keeps only in-frame clones here, not all; method: immunoSEQ multiplex PCR. The sample has some 150,000 clones, over 90% seen once. CDR3 length: 15 residues. Trimming cost V 0 bases and J 5 bases, with 12 bases left between them. Germline V gene data show CDR1 as MNHEY and CDR2 as SMNVEV (reference sequence). The gene calls are TRBV27 and TRBJ2-3, with D hard to call. Source: unstimulated CD4+ T cells sorted from spleen or lymph node cells, taken before intestinal transplant. This receptor was obtained from a human donor who received an intestinal transplant. The CDR3 DNA sequence: TGTGCCAGCAGTTTATCACGCGGAGCCCGAGATACGCAGTATTTT. Amino acids: CASSLSRGARDTQYF.